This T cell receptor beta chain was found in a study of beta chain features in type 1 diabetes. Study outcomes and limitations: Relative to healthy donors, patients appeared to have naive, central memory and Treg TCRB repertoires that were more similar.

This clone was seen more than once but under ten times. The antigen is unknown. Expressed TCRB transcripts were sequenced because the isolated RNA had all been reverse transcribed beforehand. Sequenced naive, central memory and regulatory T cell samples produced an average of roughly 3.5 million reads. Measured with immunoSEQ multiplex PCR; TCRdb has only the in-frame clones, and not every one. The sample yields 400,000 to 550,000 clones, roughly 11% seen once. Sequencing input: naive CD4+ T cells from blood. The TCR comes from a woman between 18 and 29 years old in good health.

Here the CDR3 DNA reads TGTGCCAGCAGCTTCCGGGCAGGGGGCGTTGCCGGGGAGCTGTTTTTT. This encodes CASSFRAGGVAGELFF. The rearrangement links TRBV7-8 to TRBJ2-2; TRBD1 aligns across 8 bases. Germline V lookup: CDR1 SGHVS, CDR2 FQNEAQ. The CDR3 totals 16 residues. J was trimmed by 6 bases and V by 3 bases; bases with no gene match: 9. The complete variable domain, with remaining parts taken from reference TRBV7-8 and TRBJ2-2, reads GAGVSQSPRYKVAKRGQDVALRCDPISGHVSLFWYQQALGQGPEFLTYFQNEAQLDKSGLPSDRFFAERPEGSVSTLKIQRTQQEDSAVYLCASSFRAGGVAGELFFGEGSRLTVL.